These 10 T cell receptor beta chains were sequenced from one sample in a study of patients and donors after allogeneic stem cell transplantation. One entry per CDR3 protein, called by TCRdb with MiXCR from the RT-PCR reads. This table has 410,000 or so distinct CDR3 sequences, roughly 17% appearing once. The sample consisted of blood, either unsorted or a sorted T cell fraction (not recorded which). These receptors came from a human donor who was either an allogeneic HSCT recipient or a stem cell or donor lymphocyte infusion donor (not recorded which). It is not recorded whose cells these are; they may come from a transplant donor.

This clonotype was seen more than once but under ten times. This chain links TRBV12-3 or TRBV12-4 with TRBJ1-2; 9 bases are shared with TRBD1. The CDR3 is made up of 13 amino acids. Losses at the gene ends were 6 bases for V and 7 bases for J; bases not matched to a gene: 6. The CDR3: CASRSGTGFGYTF. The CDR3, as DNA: TGTGCCAGCAGGTCCGGGACAGGGTTTGGCTACACCTTC.

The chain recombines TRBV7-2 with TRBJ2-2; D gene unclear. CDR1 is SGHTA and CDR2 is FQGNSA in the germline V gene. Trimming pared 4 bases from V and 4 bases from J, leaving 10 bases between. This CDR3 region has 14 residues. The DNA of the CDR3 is TGTGCCAGCAGCTCCTTGAAGTCCACCGGGGAGCTGTTTTTT. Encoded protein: CASSSLKSTGELFF.

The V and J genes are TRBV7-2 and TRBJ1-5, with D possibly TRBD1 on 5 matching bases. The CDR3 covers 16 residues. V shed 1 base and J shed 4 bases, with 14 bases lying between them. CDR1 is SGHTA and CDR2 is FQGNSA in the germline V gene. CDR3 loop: CASSLGGAPINQPQHF. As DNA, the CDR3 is TGTGCCAGCAGCTTAGGGGGCGCCCCGATTAATCAGCCCCAGCATTTT.

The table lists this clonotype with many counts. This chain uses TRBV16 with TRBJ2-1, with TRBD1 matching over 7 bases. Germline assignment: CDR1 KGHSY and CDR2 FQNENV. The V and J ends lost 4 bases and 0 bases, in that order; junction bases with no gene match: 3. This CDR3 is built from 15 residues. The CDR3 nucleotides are TGTGCCAGCAGCCGACAGGGTAGCTCCTACAATGAGCAGTTCTTC. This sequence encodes CASSRQGSSYNEQFF. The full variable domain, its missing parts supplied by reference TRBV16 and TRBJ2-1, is GEEVAQTPKHLVRGEGQKAKLYCAPIKGHSYVFWYQQVLKNEFKFLISFQNENVFDETGMPKERFSAKCLPNSPCSLEIQATKLEDSAVYFCASSRQGSSYNEQFFGPGTRLTVL.

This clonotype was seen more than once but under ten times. This CDR3 is CASSLNGRGGPKETQYF. DNA for the CDR3: TGTGCCAGCAGCTTAAACGGCCGGGGGGGGCCGAAAGAGACCCAGTACTTC. The V and J genes are TRBV7-3 and TRBJ2-5, with 8 nucleotides matching TRBD2. CDR3 length: 17 amino acids. The J segment lost 3 bases and the V segment lost 1 base, leaving 10 bases of the junction unmatched. The germline V gene has CDR1 SGHTA and CDR2 FQGTGA.

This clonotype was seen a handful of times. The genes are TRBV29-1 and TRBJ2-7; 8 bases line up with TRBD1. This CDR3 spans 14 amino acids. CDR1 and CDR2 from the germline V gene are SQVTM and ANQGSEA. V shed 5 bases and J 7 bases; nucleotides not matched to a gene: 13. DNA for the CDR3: TGCAGCGTTTATAGCTTCGACACAGGGGGGGAGCAGTACTTC. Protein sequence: CSVYSFDTGGEQYF.

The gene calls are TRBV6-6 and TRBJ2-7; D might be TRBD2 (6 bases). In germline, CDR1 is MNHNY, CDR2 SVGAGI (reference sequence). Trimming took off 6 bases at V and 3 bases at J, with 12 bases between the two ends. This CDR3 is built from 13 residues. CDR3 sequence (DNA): TGTGCCAGCAGGCCGGGACTTCTCTACGAGCAGTACTTC. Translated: CASRPGLLYEQYF.

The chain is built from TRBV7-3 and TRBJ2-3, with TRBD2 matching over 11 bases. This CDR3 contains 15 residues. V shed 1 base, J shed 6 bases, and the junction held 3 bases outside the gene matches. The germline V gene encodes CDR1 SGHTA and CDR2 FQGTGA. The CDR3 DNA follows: TGTGCCAGCAGCTTAATAGCGGGGGGGCCCGATACGCAGTATTTT. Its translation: CASSLIAGGPDTQYF.

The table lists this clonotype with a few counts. CDR3 sequence (DNA): TGTGCCAGCAGTTACATGAAAGACAGGGGCTCGAGAGTGACCCAGTACTTC. This codes for CASSYMKDRGSRVTQYF. The V and J genes are TRBV6-5 and TRBJ2-5; 8 positions agree with TRBD1. The germline V gene encodes CDR1 MNHEY and CDR2 SVGAGI. V lost 2 bases, J lost 7 bases, and 15 bases stayed unmatched. The CDR3 is 17 residues long.

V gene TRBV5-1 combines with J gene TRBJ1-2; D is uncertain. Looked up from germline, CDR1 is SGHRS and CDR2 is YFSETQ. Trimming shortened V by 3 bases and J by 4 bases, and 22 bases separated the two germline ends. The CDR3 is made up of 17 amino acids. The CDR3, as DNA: TGCGCCAGCAGCTATATAAGGCGGACGGCGACTGGCTATGGCTACACCTTC. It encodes CASSYIRRTATGYGYTF. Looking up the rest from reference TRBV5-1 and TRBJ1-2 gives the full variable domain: KAGVTQTPRYLIKTRGQQVTLSCSPISGHRSVSWYQQTPGQGLQFLFEYFSETQRNKGNFPGRFSGRQFSNSRSEMNVSTLELGDSALYLCASSYIRRTATGYGYTFGSGTRLTVV.